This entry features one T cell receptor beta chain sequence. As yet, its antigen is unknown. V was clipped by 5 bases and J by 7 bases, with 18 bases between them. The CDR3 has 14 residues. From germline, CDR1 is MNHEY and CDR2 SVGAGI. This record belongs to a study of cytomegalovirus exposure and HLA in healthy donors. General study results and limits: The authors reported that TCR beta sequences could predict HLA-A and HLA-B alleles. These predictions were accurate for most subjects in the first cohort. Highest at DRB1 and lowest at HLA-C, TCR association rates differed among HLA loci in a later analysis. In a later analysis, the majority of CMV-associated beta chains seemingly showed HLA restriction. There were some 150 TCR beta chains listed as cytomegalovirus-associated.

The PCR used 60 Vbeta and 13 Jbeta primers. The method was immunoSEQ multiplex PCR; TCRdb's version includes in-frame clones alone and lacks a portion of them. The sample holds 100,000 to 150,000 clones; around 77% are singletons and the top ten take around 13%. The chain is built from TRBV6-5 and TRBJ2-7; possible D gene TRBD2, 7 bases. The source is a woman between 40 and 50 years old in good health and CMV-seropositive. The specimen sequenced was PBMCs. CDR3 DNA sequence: TGTGCCAGCAGTGAAAACTGGAGGGGGGGGGAGCAGTACTTC. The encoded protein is CASSENWRGGEQYF.